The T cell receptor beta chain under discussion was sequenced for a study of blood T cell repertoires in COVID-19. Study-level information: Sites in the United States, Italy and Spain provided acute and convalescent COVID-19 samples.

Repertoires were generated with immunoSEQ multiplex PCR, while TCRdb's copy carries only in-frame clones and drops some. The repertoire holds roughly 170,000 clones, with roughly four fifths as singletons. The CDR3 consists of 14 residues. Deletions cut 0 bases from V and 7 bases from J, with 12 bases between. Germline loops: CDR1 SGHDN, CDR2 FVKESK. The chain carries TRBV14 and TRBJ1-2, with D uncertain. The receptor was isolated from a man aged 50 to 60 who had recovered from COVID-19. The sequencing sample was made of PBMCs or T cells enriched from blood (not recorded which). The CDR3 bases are TGTGCCAGCAGCCAAGATTTCACCCCGGGTGGCTACACCTTC. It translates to CASSQDFTPGGYTF.